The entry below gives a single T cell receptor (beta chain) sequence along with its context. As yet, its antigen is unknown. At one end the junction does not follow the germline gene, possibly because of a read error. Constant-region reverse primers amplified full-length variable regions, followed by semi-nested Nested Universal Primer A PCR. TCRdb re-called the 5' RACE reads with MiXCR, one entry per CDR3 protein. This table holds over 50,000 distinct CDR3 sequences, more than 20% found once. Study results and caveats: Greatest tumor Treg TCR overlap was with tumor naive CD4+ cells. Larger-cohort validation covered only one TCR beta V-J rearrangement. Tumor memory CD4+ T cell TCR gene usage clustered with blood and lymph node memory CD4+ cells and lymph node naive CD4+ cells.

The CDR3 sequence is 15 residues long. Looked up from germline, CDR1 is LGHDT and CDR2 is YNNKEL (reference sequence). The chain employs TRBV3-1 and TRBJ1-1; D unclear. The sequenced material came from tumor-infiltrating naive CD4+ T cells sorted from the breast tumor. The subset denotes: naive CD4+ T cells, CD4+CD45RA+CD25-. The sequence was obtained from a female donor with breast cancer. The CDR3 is CASSQVLTANAEAFF. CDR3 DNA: TGTGCCAGCAGCCAAGTACTTACGGCGAACGCTGAAGCTTTCTTT.